The 23 T cell receptor beta chains below were found in one sample sequenced in a study of control samples from healthy donors and cancer patients. TCRdb keeps only in-frame clones here, not all; method: immunoSEQ multiplex PCR. The sample yields some 57,000 clones, 95% seen once. The sequenced sample consisted of blood. These receptors came from a man aged 25 to 45 in good health.

V is TRBV30 and J is TRBJ2-3; 7 nucleotides match TRBD1. Germline V lookup: CDR1 GTSNPN, CDR2 SVGIG (reference sequence). Trimming removed 4 bases from V and 0 bases from J; junction bases left unmatched: 1. The CDR3 is 13 residues long. In DNA form, the CDR3 reads TGTGCCTGGACAGGGGGTAGCACAGATACGCAGTATTTT. The encoded protein is CAWTGGSTDTQYF.

The chain joins TRBV4-1 to TRBJ2-5; unclear D gene. In germline, CDR1 is MGHRA, CDR2 YSYEKL. The CDR3 runs to 17 residues. Trimming took 1 base from V and 1 from J, leaving 16 bases between them. The CDR3 region is CASSQGFLRKGQETQYF. CDR3 bases: TGCGCCAGCAGCCAAGGCTTCCTGAGAAAGGGCCAAGAGACCCAGTACTTC.

The chain couples TRBV7-9 to TRBJ1-2; perhaps TRBD1 as D (6 bases). Trimming cost V 4 bases and J 6 bases, with 9 bases left between them. Germline V gene lookup returns CDR1 SEHNR and CDR2 FQNEAQ (reference sequence). This CDR3 region has 12 residues. The CDR3 protein is CASSSGTHGYTF. The CDR3 nucleotides are TGTGCCAGCAGCTCCGGGACACATGGCTACACCTTC.

V gene TRBV24-1 combines with J gene TRBJ2-1; 11 bases align to TRBD2. This CDR3 is 15 amino acids long. V lost 3 bases and J lost 10; bases outside the gene matches: 7. Germline CDR1 and CDR2: KGHDR and SFDVKD. The CDR3 loop is CATSDPLAGGVEQFF. In DNA, the CDR3 is TGTGCCACCAGTGATCCTCTAGCGGGAGGAGTGGAGCAGTTCTTC.

The chain couples TRBV2 to TRBJ2-3; maybe TRBD2 (8 bases). The V and J ends lost 4 bases and 3 bases respectively, with 17 bases between them. Looked up from germline, CDR1 is SNHLY and CDR2 is FYNNEI. This CDR3 is 16 amino acids long. The CDR3 loop reads CASSVGRGRETDTQYF. As DNA, the CDR3 is TGTGCCAGCAGTGTCGGGAGGGGGCGAGAGACAGATACGCAGTATTTT.

The chain joins TRBV7-9 to TRBJ2-4, with TRBD1 as a possible D gene (6 bases). The length of the CDR3 is 16 residues. Germline values: CDR1 SEHNR, CDR2 FQNEAQ (reference sequence). V was clipped by 4 bases and J by 0 bases, with 13 bases between them. The CDR3 here is CASSSVRGIAKNIQYF. The CDR3 DNA reads as TGTGCCAGCAGCTCCGTCAGGGGAATAGCCAAAAACATTCAGTACTTC.

CDR3 DNA: TGTGCCAGCAGTCTCGGACAGGGGCGCGAGCAGTACTTC. Its translation: CASSLGQGREQYF. J is TRBJ2-7 and V is TRBV28; TRBD1 agrees at 9 bases. The CDR3 loop spans 13 amino acids. Germline V CDR1 and CDR2: MDHEN, SYDVKM. The V and J ends lost 5 bases and 6 bases, in that order; junction bases with no gene match: 5.

V usage is TRBV6-1 and J usage is TRBJ2-7, with no clear D. Germline lookup yields CDR1 MNHNS and CDR2 SASEGT. Between the trimmed V and J ends, which lost 0 bases and 0 bases, there was a span of 6 bases. CDR3 length: 14 residues. The CDR3 coding sequence is TGTGCCAGCAGTGAAGCCCGGACCTCCTACGAGCAGTACTTC. Translating it yields CASSEARTSYEQYF.

The chain uses TRBV27 and TRBJ1-4, with D unclear. With 0 bases removed from V and 8 bases from J, the gap between germline ends came to 7 bases. Germline lookup yields CDR1 MNHEY and CDR2 SMNVEV (reference sequence). The CDR3 is made up of 13 amino acids. The CDR3 DNA is TGTGCCAGCAGTTTATCGATGAGCGAAAAACTGTTTTTT. It is translated as CASSLSMSEKLFF.

The rearrangement joins TRBV12-3 or TRBV12-4 to TRBJ2-1, with D uncertain. The V and J ends lost 8 bases and 8 bases respectively, with 10 bases between them. The CDR3 runs to 11 residues. CDR3 amino acids: CASGESDEQFF. CDR3 DNA: TGTGCCAGCGGAGAGAGCGATGAGCAGTTCTTC.

The chain links TRBV14 to TRBJ1-5; D is uncertain. The length of the CDR3 is 12 residues. Looked up from germline, CDR1 is SGHDN and CDR2 is FVKESK. The V end lost 4 bases, the J end lost 2 bases, and 3 bases lay between the germline ends. In DNA form, the CDR3 reads TGTGCCAGCAGCCGGGGCAATCAGCCCCAGCATTTT. It yields the protein CASSRGNQPQHF.

The V gene is TRBV18, the J gene TRBJ2-7; TRBD2 agrees at 11 bases. This CDR3 comprises 16 residues. CDR1 and CDR2 from the germline V gene are KGHSH and LQKENI. The ends lost 2 bases at V and 6 bases at J; junction bases unmatched: 9. The CDR3 loop is CASSPASLAGEGEQYF. The CDR3 DNA reads TGTGCCAGCTCACCAGCATCACTAGCGGGAGAGGGCGAGCAGTACTTC.

This chain connects TRBV7-3 to TRBJ2-3; 9 positions match TRBD2. The germline gives CDR1 SGHTA, CDR2 FQGTGA. J was trimmed by 2 bases and V by 6 bases; bases with no gene match: 9. This CDR3 spans 16 amino acids. The CDR3 region has the DNA TGTGCCAGCAGTCGAATCGGGACTAGCCCCACAGATACGCAGTATTTT. Its translation is CASSRIGTSPTDTQYF.

The rearrangement joins TRBV11-2 to TRBJ2-1; the D is unclear. The CDR3 length is 13 residues. V was pared by 8 bases and J by 2 bases, with 10 bases between. Germline CDR1 SGHAT, CDR2 FQNNGV. CDR3 loop: CASRRPAYNEQFF. The CDR3 DNA sequence: TGTGCCAGCCGCCGACCCGCCTACAATGAGCAGTTCTTC.

This chain joins TRBV7-2 and TRBJ2-3, with 8 bases matching TRBD2. CDR1 is SGHTA, CDR2 FQGNSA, per germline. Trimming at V came to 10 bases and at J to 3 bases, leaving 3 bases not matched to a gene. This CDR3 region has 12 residues. The CDR3 DNA is TGTGCCACCGGGACTAGAACAGATACGCAGTATTTT. This sequence encodes CATGTRTDTQYF.

The chain combines TRBV6-1 with TRBJ2-1; TRBD2 aligns across 8 bases. The germline V gene has CDR1 MNHNS and CDR2 SASEGT. V dropped 6 bases and J dropped 5; count of bases not matched to a gene: 12. The CDR3 runs 16 residues. This CDR3 is CASRERGVAGHNEQFF. In nucleotides, the CDR3 is TGTGCCAGCAGGGAAAGGGGAGTAGCGGGACACAATGAGCAGTTCTTC.

The rearrangement joins TRBV5-1 to TRBJ1-2; 8 bases line up with TRBD1. The CDR3 spans 13 residues. CDR1 and CDR2 from the germline V gene are SGHRS and YFSETQ. V shed 4 bases and J 6 bases; nucleotides not matched to a gene: 5. CDR3 protein: CASSAGQGDGYTF. Written as DNA, the CDR3 is TGCGCCAGCAGCGCCGGACAGGGAGATGGCTACACCTTC.

This chain uses TRBV27 with TRBJ1-5; D perhaps matches TRBD1 (5 bases). Germline-derived CDR1 and CDR2 are MNHEY and SMNVEV (reference sequence). This CDR3 is 14 amino acids long. V gave up 5 bases and J gave up 4 bases, with 12 bases separating them. CDR3 residues: CASSPRQRNQPQHF. CDR3 DNA: TGTGCCAGCAGTCCGCGACAGCGTAATCAGCCCCAGCATTTT.

The chain uses TRBV14 and TRBJ2-7; tentative D call: TRBD1 (6 bases). The CDR3 has 13 amino acids. Per germline, CDR1 SGHDN and CDR2 FVKESK. V was pared by 5 bases and J by 3 bases, with 11 bases between. CDR3 nucleotide sequence: TGTGCCAGCAGCGATGTAGGGGGCTACGAGCAGTACTTC. Translated, it gives CASSDVGGYEQYF. Using reference TRBV14 and TRBJ2-7 for the parts outside the CDR3, the full variable domain is EAGVTQFPSHSVIEKGQTVTLRCDPISGHDNLYWYRRVMGKEIKFLLHFVKESKQDESGMPNNRFLAERTGGTYSTLKVQPAELEDSGVYFCASSDVGGYEQYFGPGTRLTVT.

J is TRBJ2-7 and V is TRBV4-1; D perhaps matches TRBD2 (6 bases). The germline gives CDR1 MGHRA, CDR2 YSYEKL. Between the trimmed V and J ends, which lost 1 base and 2 bases, there was a span of 18 bases. CDR3 length: 17 amino acids. CDR3 protein: CASSQVLTGAIPYEQYF. The CDR3 DNA reads TGCGCCAGCAGCCAAGTTTTGACGGGAGCCATACCCTACGAGCAGTACTTC.

The CDR3 DNA follows: TGTGCCAGCATGTCATTCGGCTACGAGCAGTACTTC. It is translated as CASMSFGYEQYF. The chain is built from TRBV6-5 and TRBJ2-7; no definite D call. Germline CDR1 reads MNHEY; CDR2 reads SVGAGI. This CDR3 contains 12 residues. Deletions cut 7 bases from V and 3 bases from J, with 10 bases between.

The chain combines TRBV7-8 with TRBJ2-7, with 7 bases matching TRBD1. Per the germline V gene, CDR1 is SGHVS and CDR2 is FQNEAQ. CDR3 length: 15 amino acids. V lost 4 bases, J lost 2 bases, and 8 bases stayed unmatched. Here the CDR3 DNA reads TGTGCCAGCAGCTGGTCCGGGACAGAGACCTACGAGCAGTACTTC. Protein product: CASSWSGTETYEQYF.

The genes are TRBV14 and TRBJ1-2; 8 positions agree with TRBD1. CDR1 is SGHDN and CDR2 is FVKESK in the germline V gene. V lost 6 bases to trimming and J lost 4 bases; unmatched junction nucleotides: 7. The CDR3 length is 14 residues. The CDR3 spells CASRRLQGAYGYTF. The DNA of the CDR3 is TGTGCCAGCAGACGACTCCAGGGGGCCTATGGCTACACCTTC.